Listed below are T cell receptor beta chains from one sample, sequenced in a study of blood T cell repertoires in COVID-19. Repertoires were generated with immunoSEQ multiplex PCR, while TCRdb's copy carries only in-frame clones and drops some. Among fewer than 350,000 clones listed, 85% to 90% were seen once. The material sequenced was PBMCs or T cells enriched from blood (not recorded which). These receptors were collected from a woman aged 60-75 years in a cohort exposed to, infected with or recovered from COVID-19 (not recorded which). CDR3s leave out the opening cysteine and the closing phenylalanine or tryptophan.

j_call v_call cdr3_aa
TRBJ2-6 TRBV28 ASLVKGASGANVLT
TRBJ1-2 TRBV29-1 SVRQGAIGFSPNYGYT
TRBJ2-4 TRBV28 ASRAGGAKNIQY
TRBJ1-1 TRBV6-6 ASSWTANTEAF
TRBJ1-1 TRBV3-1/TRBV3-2 ASSHQDMNTEAF
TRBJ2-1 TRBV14 ASSKRTSGRVRTNEQF
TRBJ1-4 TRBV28 ASMGGTGNEKLF
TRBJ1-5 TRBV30 AWKGQDNQPQH
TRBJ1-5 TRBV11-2 ASSLGMESNQPQH
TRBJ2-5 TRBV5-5 ASSAGVVETQY
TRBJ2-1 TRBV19 ASSIDRTTYEQF
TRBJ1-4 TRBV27 ASSLRLRDEKLF
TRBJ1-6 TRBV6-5 ASSRDRGYSPLH
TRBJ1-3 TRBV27 ASSPTGGNTIY
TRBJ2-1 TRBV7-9 ASSSTSGRQF
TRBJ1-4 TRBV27 ASSLVAGRPNEKLF
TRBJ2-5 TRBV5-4 ASSFVGGKGETQY
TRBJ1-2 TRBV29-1 SVTSGGAGGYT
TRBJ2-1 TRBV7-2 ASSPRVSSYNEQF
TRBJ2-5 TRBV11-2 ASSLGSGKETQY
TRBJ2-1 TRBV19 ASSIQDRGSYNEQF
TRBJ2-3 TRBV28 ASSFSATHTQY
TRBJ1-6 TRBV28 ASGLERRQGSPLH
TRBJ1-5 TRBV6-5 ASSKTGLQPQH
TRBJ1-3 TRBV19 ASSVGQGPGNTIY
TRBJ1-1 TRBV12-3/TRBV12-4 ASSLTGDTEAF
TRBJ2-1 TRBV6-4 ASQPTSGSNEQF
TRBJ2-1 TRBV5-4 ASSAGLAGLPAYNEQF
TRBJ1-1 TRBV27 ASTSSTLPNTEAF
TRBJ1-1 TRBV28 ASSFEEETMNTEAF
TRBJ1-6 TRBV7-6 ASSLQGPYNSPLH
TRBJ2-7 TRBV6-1 ASSERDRGEQY
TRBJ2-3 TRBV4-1 ASSQAYRGGPDTQY
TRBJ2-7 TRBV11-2 ASSQNGQEPYEQY
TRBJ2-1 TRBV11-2 ASSRTGVALNEQF
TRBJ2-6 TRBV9 ASSLTGDTGANVLT
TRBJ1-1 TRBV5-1 ASSPDRRNEAF
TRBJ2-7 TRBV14 ASSQDPGKGGYEQY